This T cell receptor beta chain derives from a study of T cell repertoires in cytomegalovirus infection. Study overall: The public TCR beta signatures pointed to both CMV infection and matching HLA type. Study findings and constraints: Within the response measured ex vivo, HLA-C-restricted CMV-specific TCR beta clonotypes were dominant. Summed frequency of public TCR beta families distinguished CMV carriers with the relevant HLA.

On this clonotype itself: What it recognizes is unknown. A much larger clone is a single base away; this may be a read error.

TCRdb recomputed calls from the reads with MiXCR, one row per CDR3 protein. This table holds approximately 1,000,000 distinct CDR3 sequences, about a third found once. CDR1 and CDR2 (germline): SGHVS, FNYEAQ. The CDR3 extends over 15 amino acids. This chain uses TRBV7-6 with TRBJ2-2; 9 positions agree with TRBD1. The source material was cultured CD8+ T cells from PBMCs, sampled from culture after CMV antigen stimulation. The receptor was derived from a human donor in good health (CMV status not recorded). Some clones in this sample may be carry-over from other donors' samples. CDR3 residues: CANSFGTGSGRELFF. CDR3 sequence (DNA): TGTGCCAACAGCTTTGGGACAGGGTCCGGCCGGGAGCTGTTTTTT.